These T cell receptor beta chains were read from a single sample in a study of response to subunit inactivated influenza vaccine. TCRdb ran MiXCR on the RT-PCR reads and lists one entry per CDR3 protein. Here the sample spans roughly 760,000 distinct CDR3 sequences, around 20% being singletons. The input for sequencing was PBMCs from blood, taken 5 to 6 days after vaccination. These receptors were collected from a man in his fifties or sixties who received an inactivated influenza vaccine. The conserved cysteine and the conserved F or W are not part of the CDR3 here. D genes are given only for firm matches.

j_call v_call d_call cdr3_aa
TRBJ1-1 TRBV6-5 . ASSYSSRGGDEAF
TRBJ2-1 TRBV5-1 TRBD2 ASSLSAGGLPSIDEQF
TRBJ2-1 TRBV6-5 . ASSSWTTYNEQF
TRBJ1-1 TRBV11-2 . ASSFLSYGGMNTEAF
TRBJ1-1 TRBV29-1 . SVEYGFMNTEAF
TRBJ2-5 TRBV11-2 TRBD1 ASSLNRGLY
TRBJ1-1 TRBV9 TRBD1 ASSPRTGVGTEAF
TRBJ2-7 TRBV7-9 . ASSFPTEREQY
TRBJ1-2 TRBV12-3/TRBV12-4 . ASTAGYGHYGYT
TRBJ2-7 TRBV20-1 . SAPRASYEQY
TRBJ2-2 TRBV6-6 . ASIAGNTGELF
TRBJ1-3 TRBV29-1 TRBD1 SVRRQGAFGNTIY
TRBJ2-3 TRBV24-1 . ATSDLGSSTDTQY
TRBJ2-7 TRBV10-3 TRBD1 AINPTGEFGEQY
TRBJ1-1 TRBV20-1 . SLRGTEAF
TRBJ2-1 TRBV6-2/TRBV6-3 TRBD2 ASSYSRLAGGLNEQF
TRBJ1-4 TRBV19 TRBD1 ASSSGQGVKEKLF
TRBJ2-2 TRBV4-2 . ASSQGQYTGELF
TRBJ1-3 TRBV12-3/TRBV12-4 . ASSSRPGGMDTIY
TRBJ2-1 TRBV5-8 . ASRYLSSYNEQF
TRBJ2-1 TRBV29-1 TRBD1 SVGQGAVNEQF
TRBJ2-4 TRBV20-1 TRBD1 SARPGTGVGYAKNIQY
TRBJ1-4 TRBV7-2 . ASSLRQATNEKLF
TRBJ1-4 TRBV6-1 TRBD1 ASSQTGTGFEKLF
TRBJ2-7 TRBV6-5 TRBD1 ASSYDGTAFEQY
TRBJ2-3 TRBV10-3 TRBD2 AISESGGGATSTDTQY
TRBJ2-5 TRBV18 . ASSPPRRLGPFPFQETQY
TRBJ1-6 TRBV5-5 . ASSLAGTTAGFPLH
TRBJ2-3 TRBV11-1 . ASSPRPKGGSGTDTQY
TRBJ2-7 TRBV7-6 . ASSPDGGPREQY